The clone carrying this T cell receptor (beta chain) was recorded a few times. Its target is not known. Hyperthyroidism was newly diagnosed in patients aged 18 to 65 (duration under 2 months). The data are from a study of T cells in Graves' hyperthyroidism and ophthalmopathy. Study results and limitations: Model-based prediction identified ophthalmopathy a median about 7 months prior to its onset.

CDR1 and CDR2 from the germline V gene are SEHNR and FQNEAQ (reference sequence). The V segment lost 4 bases and the J segment 0 bases; nucleotides outside the gene matches: 6. The CDR3 is 17 residues long. From RNA transcripts, TCR beta CDR3 regions were amplified. Initially, a first-round RT-PCR of the TCR CDR3 employed the HTBI primer set. Using its own MiXCR run on the multiplex PCR reads, TCRdb lists one record per CDR3 protein. Of 150,000 to 200,000 distinct CDR3 sequences listed, 8% to 9.5% are singletons. Input material: blood. This TCR came from a woman aged 18 to 35 with Graves' hyperthyroidism that later progressed to Graves' ophthalmopathy. The chain uses TRBV7-9 and TRBJ2-1, with 10 bases aligning to TRBD2. The DNA of the CDR3 is TGTGCCAGCAGCTCCCTTAGCGGGGGGCCCTCCTACAATGAGCAGTTCTTC. Translation: CASSSLSGGPSYNEQFF.